This T cell receptor (beta chain) was profiled in a study of T cells in Graves' hyperthyroidism and ophthalmopathy. RNA transcripts provided the source from which TCR beta CDR3 regions were amplified. TCR CDR3 underwent first-round RT-PCR with the HTBI primer set. TCRdb reprocessed the multiplex PCR reads via MiXCR and lists one record per CDR3 protein. The sample yields about 700,000 distinct CDR3 sequences, less than 15% seen once. The ends were cut back, 2 bases at V and 0 bases at J, with 20 bases in the middle. CDR1 SGHKS and CDR2 YYEKEE come from the germline V gene (reference sequence). CDR3 size: 18 residues. This clonotype has just a few counts.

This chain connects TRBV5-5 to TRBJ1-1; D is possibly TRBD1 (6 bases). This sequence originates from a woman aged 18-35 years with Graves' hyperthyroidism. Sequencing was done on a sample of blood. CDR3 residues: CASSFSVMVTGLNTEAFF. Here the CDR3 DNA reads TGTGCCAGCAGCTTTTCAGTAATGGTCACAGGGTTGAACACTGAAGCTTTCTTT.